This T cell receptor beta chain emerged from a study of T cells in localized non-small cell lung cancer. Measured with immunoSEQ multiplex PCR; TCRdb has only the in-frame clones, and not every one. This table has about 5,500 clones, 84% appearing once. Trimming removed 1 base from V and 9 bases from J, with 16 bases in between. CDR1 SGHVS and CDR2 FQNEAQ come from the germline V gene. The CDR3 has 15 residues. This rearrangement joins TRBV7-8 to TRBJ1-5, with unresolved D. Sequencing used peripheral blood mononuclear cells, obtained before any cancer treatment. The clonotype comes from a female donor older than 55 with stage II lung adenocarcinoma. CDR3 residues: CASSLGSVSPRPQHF. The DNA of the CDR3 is TGTGCCAGCAGCTTAGGTTCCGTCAGCCCCAGGCCCCAGCATTTT. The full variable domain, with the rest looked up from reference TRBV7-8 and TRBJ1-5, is GAGVSQSPRYKVAKRGQDVALRCDPISGHVSLFWYQQALGQGPEFLTYFQNEAQLDKSGLPSDRFFAERPEGSVSTLKIQRTQQEDSAVYLCASSLGSVSPRPQHFGDGTRLSIL.